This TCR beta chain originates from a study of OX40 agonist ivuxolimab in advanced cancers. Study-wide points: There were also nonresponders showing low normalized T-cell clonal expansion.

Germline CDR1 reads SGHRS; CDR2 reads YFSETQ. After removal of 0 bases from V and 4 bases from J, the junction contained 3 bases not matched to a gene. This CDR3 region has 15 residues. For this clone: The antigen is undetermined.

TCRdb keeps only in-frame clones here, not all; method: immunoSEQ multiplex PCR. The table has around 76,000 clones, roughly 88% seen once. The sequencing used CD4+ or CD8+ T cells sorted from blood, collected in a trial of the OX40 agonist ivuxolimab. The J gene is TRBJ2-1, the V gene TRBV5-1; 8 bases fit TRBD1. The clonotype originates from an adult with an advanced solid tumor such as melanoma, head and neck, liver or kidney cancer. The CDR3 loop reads CASSLGQGPYNEQFF. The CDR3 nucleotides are TGCGCCAGCAGCTTGGGACAGGGGCCGTACAATGAGCAGTTCTTC. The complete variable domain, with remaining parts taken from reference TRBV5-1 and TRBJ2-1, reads KAGVTQTPRYLIKTRGQQVTLSCSPISGHRSVSWYQQTPGQGLQFLFEYFSETQRNKGNFPGRFSGRQFSNSRSEMNVSTLELGDSALYLCASSLGQGPYNEQFFGPGTRLTVL.